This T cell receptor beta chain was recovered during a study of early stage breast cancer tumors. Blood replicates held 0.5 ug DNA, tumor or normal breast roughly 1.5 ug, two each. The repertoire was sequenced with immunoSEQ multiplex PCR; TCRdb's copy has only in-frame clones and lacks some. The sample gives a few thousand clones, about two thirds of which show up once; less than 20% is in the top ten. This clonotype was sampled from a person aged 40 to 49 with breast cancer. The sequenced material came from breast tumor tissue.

The CDR3 DNA is TGCGCCAGCAGCCAGACACCCGGCGCAATACAAGAGACCCAGTACTTC. Protein: CASSQTPGAIQETQYF. The rearrangement joins TRBV4-1 to TRBJ2-5; D uncertain. Trimming shortened V by 3 bases and J by 2 bases, and 16 bases separated the two germline ends. CDR1 is MGHRA, CDR2 YSYEKL, per germline. CDR3 length: 16 amino acids.